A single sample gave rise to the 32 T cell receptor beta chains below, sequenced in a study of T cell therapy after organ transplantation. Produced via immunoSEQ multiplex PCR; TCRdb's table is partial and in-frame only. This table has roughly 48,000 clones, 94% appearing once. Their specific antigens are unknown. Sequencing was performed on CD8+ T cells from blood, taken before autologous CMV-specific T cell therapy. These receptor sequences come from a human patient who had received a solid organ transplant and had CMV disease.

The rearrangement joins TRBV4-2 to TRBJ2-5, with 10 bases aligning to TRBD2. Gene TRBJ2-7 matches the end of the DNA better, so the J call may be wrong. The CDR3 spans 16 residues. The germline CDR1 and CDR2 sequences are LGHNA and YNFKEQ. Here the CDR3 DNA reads TGTGCCAGCAGCCCCGGGACTAGCGCGGTTGGGGACGAGCAGTACTTC. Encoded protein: CASSPGTSAVGDEQYF.

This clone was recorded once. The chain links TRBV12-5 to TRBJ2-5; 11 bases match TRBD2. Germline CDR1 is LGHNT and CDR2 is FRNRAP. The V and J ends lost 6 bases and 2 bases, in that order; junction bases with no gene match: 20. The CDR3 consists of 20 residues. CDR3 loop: CASGFTLLGVLAGVQETQYF. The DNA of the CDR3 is TGTGCTAGTGGGTTTACCCTACTTGGGGTACTAGCGGGGGTGCAAGAGACCCAGTACTTC.

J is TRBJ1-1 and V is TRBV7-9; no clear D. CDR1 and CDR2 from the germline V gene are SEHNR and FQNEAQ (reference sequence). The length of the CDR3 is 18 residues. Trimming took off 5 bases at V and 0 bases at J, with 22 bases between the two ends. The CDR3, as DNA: TGTGCCAGCAGCCAGCCCGTCCGGGCACGGGAGATGAACACTGAAGCTTTCTTT. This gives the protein CASSQPVRAREMNTEAFF.

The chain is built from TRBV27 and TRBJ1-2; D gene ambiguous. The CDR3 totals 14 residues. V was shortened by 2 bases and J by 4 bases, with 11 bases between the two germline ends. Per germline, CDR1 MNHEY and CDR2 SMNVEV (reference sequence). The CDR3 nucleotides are TGTGCCAGCAGTTTACTGGGCTCGAGCTATGGCTACACCTTC. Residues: CASSLLGSSYGYTF.

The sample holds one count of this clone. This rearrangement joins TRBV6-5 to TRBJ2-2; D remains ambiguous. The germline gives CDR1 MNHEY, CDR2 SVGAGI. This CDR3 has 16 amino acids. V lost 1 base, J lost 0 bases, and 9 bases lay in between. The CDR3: CASSYFDATNTGELFF. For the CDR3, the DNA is TGTGCCAGCAGTTACTTTGATGCGACGAACACCGGGGAGCTGTTTTTT.

For the CDR3, the DNA is TGCGCCAGCAGCTTGGGGCAGACTATCACAGATACGCAGTATTTT. Amino acid sequence: CASSLGQTITDTQYF. The rearrangement joins TRBV5-1 to TRBJ2-3, with D perhaps matching TRBD2 (5 bases). Germline V gene sequence: CDR1 SGHRS, CDR2 YFSETQ. The germline V and J ends were trimmed by 0 bases and 2 bases, with 10 bases remaining between them. There are 15 residues in the CDR3.

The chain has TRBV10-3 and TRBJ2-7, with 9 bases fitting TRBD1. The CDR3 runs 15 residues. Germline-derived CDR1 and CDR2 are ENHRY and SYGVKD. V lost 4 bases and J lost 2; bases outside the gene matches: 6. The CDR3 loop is CAISAWTGATYEQYF. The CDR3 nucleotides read TGTGCCATCAGTGCCTGGACAGGGGCCACCTACGAGCAGTACTTC.

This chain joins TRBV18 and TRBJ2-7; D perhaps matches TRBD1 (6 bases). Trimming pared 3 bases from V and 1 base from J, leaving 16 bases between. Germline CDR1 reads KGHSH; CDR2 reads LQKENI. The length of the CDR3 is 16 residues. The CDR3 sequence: CASSPPGTLRSYEQYF. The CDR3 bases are TGTGCCAGCTCACCTCCCGGGACACTGAGGTCCTACGAGCAGTACTTC.

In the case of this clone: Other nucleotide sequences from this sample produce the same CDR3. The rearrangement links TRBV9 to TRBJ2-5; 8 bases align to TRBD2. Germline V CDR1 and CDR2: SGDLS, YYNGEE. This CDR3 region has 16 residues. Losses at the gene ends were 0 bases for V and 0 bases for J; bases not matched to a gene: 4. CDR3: CASSVGTGGYQETQYF. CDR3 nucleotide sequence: TGTGCCAGCAGCGTAGGAACGGGGGGGTACCAAGAGACCCAGTACTTC.

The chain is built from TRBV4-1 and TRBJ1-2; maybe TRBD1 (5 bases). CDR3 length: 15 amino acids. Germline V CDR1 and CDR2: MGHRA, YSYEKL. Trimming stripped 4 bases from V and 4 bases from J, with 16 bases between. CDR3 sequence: CASSPGGTVVYGYTF. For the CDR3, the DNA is TGCGCCAGCAGCCCGGGGGGAACCGTGGTCTATGGCTACACCTTC.

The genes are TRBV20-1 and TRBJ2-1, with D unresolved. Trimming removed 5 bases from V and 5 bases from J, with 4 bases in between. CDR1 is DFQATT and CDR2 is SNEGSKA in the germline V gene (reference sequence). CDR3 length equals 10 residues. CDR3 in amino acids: CSAGNNEQFF. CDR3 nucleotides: TGCAGTGCTGGAAACAATGAGCAGTTCTTC.

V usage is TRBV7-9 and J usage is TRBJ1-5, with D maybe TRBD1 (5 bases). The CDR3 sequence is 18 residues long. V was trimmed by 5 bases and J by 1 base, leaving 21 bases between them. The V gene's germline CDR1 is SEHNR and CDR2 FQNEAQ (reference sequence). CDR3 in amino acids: CASSASVGGGPSNQPQHF. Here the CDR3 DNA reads TGTGCCAGCAGCGCGTCGGTCGGGGGAGGCCCCAGCAATCAGCCCCAGCATTTT.

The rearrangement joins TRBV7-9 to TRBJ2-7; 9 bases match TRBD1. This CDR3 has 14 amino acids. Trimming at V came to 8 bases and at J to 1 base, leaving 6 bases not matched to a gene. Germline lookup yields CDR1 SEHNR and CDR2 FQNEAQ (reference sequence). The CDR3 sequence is CASGTGGRSYEQYF. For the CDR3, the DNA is TGTGCCAGCGGCACAGGGGGCCGTTCCTACGAGCAGTACTTC.

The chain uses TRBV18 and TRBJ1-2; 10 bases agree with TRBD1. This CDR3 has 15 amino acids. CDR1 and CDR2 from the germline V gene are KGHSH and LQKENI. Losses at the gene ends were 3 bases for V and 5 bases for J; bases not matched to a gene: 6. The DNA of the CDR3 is TGTGCCAGCTCACCCTCGACAGGGGGCGTTTATGGCTACACCTTC. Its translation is CASSPSTGGVYGYTF.

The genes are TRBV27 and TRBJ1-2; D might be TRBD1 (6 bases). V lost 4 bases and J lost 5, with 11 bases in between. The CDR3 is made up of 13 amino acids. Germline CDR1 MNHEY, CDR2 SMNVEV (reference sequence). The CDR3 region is CASSSTTGYGYTF. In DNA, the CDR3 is TGTGCCAGCAGTTCTACCACAGGGTATGGCTACACCTTC.

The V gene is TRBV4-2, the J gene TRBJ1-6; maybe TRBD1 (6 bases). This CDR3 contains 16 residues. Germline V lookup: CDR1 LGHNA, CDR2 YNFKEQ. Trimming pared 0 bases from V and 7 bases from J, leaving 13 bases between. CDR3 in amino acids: CASSQDFGRGNSPLHF. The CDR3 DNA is TGTGCCAGCAGCCAAGATTTTGGCAGGGGAAATTCACCCCTCCACTTT.

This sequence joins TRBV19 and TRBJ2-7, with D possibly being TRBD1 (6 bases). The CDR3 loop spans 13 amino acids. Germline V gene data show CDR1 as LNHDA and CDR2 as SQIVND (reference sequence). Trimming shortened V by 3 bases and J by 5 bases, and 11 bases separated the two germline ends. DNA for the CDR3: TGTGCCAGTAGTATTAGCAGGGGAAACGAGCAGTACTTC. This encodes CASSISRGNEQYF.

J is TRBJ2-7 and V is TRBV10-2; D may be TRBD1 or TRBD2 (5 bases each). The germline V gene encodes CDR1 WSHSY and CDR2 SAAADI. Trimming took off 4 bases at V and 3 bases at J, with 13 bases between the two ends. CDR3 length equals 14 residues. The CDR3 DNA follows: TGCGCCAGCAGTGCACTAGGGGTTAACTACGAGCAGTACTTC. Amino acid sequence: CASSALGVNYEQYF.

CDR3 nucleotide sequence: TGTGCCATCAGTGAGACTGAGACAGGCTTTGGAATGAACACTGAAGCTTTCTTT. Its protein is CAISETETGFGMNTEAFF. This chain joins TRBV10-3 and TRBJ1-1; tentatively, D is TRBD1 (6 bases). The CDR3 is 18 residues long. Germline CDR1 and CDR2: ENHRY and SYGVKD. V lost 2 bases and J 0 bases, leaving 19 bases between the germline ends.

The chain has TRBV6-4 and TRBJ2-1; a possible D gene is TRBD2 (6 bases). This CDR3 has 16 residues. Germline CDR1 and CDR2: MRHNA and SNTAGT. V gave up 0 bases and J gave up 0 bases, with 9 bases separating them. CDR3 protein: CASSDSFGGSYNEQFF. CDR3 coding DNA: TGTGCCAGCAGTGACTCCTTCGGGGGCTCCTACAATGAGCAGTTCTTC.

CDR3 nucleotides: TGTGCCAGCAGCTTAGCTGGACAGGGGCATGGCTACACCTTC. It encodes CASSLAGQGHGYTF. The chain joins TRBV7-9 to TRBJ1-2; 9 positions agree with TRBD1. CDR1 is SEHNR, CDR2 FQNEAQ, per germline (reference sequence). V lost 0 bases and J lost 6; bases outside the gene matches: 2. The CDR3 consists of 14 residues.

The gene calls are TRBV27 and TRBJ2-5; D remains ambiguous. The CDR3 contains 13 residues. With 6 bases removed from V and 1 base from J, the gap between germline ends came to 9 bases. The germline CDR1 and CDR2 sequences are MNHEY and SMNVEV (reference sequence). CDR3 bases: TGTGCCAGCAGCCCCCCCAGCCAAGAGACCCAGTACTTC. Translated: CASSPPSQETQYF.

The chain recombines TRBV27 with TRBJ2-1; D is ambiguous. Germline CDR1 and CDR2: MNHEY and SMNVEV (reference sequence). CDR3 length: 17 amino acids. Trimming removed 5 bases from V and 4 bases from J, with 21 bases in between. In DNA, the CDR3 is TGTGCCAGCAGTCCCAACCCAACGGGTGGTTTGTACAATGAGCAGTTCTTC. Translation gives CASSPNPTGGLYNEQFF.

The CDR3 sequence is CASSPLKANSYEQYF. The CDR3 DNA reads TGTGCCAGCAGCCCCCTTAAGGCGAACTCCTACGAGCAGTACTTC. J is TRBJ2-7 and V is TRBV11-2; D is ambiguous. V was trimmed by 5 bases and J by 0 bases, leaving 14 bases between them. The length of the CDR3 is 15 residues. Germline CDR1 is SGHAT and CDR2 is FQNNGV.

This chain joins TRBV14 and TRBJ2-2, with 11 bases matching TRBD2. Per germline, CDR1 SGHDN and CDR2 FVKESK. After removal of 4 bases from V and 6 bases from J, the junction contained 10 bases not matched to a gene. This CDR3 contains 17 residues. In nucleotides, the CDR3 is TGTGCCAGCAGCCTACTTAGCGGGAGGGCCCTTGCCGGGGAGCTGTTTTTT. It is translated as CASSLLSGRALAGELFF.

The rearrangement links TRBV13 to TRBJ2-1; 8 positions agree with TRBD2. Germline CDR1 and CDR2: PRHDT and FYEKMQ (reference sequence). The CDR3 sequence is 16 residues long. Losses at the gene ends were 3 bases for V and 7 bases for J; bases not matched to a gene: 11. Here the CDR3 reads CASSFGLAGSRNEQFF. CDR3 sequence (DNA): TGTGCCAGCAGCTTCGGACTAGCCGGGTCCCGGAATGAGCAGTTCTTC.

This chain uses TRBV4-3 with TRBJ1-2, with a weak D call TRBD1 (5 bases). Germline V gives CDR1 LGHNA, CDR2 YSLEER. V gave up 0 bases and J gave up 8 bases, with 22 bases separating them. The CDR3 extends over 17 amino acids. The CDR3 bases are TGCGCCAGCAGCCAAGATCGGGGTCAGGGTGATCGATACGGCTACACCTTC. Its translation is CASSQDRGQGDRYGYTF.

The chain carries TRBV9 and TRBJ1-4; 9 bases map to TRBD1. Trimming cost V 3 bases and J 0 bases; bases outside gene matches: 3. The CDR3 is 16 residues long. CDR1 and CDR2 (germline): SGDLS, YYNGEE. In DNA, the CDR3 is TGTGCCAGCAGCGACGACAGGGGGGCAACTAATGAAAAACTGTTTTTT. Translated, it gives CASSDDRGATNEKLFF. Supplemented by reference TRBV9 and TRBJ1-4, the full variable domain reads DSGVTQTPKHLITATGQRVTLRCSPRSGDLSVYWYQQSLDQGLQFLIQYYNGEERAKGNILERFSAQQFPDLHSELNLSSLELGDSALYFCASSDDRGATNEKLFFGSGTQLSVL.

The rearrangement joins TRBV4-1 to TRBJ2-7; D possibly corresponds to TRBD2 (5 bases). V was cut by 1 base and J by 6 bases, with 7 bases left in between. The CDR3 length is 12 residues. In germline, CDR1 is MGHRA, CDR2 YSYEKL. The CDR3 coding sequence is TGCGCCAGCAGCCAAGGGAGGACCGAGCAGTACTTC. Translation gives CASSQGRTEQYF.

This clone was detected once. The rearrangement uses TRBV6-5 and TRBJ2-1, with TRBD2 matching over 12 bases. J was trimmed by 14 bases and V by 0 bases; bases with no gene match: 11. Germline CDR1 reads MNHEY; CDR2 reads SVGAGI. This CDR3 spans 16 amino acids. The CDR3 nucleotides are TGTGCCAGCAGTTACTCAGGTGCTAGCGGGAGGGAAGGAAAGTTCTTC. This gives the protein CASSYSGASGREGKFF.

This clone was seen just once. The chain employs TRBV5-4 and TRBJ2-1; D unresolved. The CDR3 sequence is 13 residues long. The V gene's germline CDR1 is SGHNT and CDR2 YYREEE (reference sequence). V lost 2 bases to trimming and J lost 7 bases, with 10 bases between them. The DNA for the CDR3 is TGTGCCAGCAGCTTATTCAAGACGAATGAGCAGTTCTTC. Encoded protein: CASSLFKTNEQFF. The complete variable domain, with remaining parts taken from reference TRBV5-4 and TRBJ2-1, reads ETGVTQSPTHLIKTRGQQVTLRCSSQSGHNTVSWYQQALGQGPQFIFQYYREEENGRGNFPPRFSGLQFPNYSSELNVNALELDDSALYLCASSLFKTNEQFFGPGTRLTVL.

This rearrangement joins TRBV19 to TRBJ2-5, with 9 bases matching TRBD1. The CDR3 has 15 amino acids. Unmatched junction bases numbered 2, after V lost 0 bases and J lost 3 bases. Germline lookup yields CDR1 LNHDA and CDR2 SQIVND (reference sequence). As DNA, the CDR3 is TGTGCCAGTAGTATAGACCGGACAGGGGAAGAGACCCAGTACTTC. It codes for CASSIDRTGEETQYF.